The 16 T cell receptor beta chains below all came from one sample that was sequenced in a study of T-cell reconstitution after alpha-beta-depleted transplantation in children. The TCRbeta library incorporated unique molecular identifiers. MiXCR, applied by TCRdb to the PCR reads, yields one record per CDR3 protein. The sample holds 750,000 to 950,000 distinct CDR3 sequences, approximately 15% seen once. Sequencing was performed on PBMCs, mostly from graft donor cells, taken 360 days after TCRalphabeta/CD19-depleted stem cell transplant. The source of these receptors is a male patient between 10 and 17 years old who had a stem cell transplant for acute lymphoblastic leukemia, so the T cells may come from the graft donor.

This clonotype was recorded at least ten times. The chain carries TRBV20-1 and TRBJ2-7, with 11 bases matching TRBD2. This CDR3 is 13 amino acids long. The ends lost 6 bases at V and 2 bases at J; junction bases unmatched: 3. In germline, CDR1 is DFQATT, CDR2 SNEGSKA (reference sequence). CDR3 sequence: CSARLAGTYEQYF. The CDR3, as DNA: TGCAGTGCCAGACTAGCGGGGACCTACGAGCAGTACTTC.

This clonotype was seen more than once but under ten times. The chain carries TRBV20-1 and TRBJ2-5; 10 bases are a match to TRBD2. This CDR3 has 15 amino acids. The V and J ends lost 5 bases and 1 base, in that order; junction bases with no gene match: 7. CDR1 DFQATT and CDR2 SNEGSKA come from the germline V gene (reference sequence). The CDR3 DNA follows: TGCAGTGCTTACGTAGCGGGAGGTAGCCAAGAGACCCAGTACTTC. Protein sequence: CSAYVAGGSQETQYF.

This chain links TRBV11-2 with TRBJ2-3; 7 bases are shared with TRBD2. The CDR3 spans 15 residues. J gave up 2 bases and V 2 bases, and 4 bases lay outside the gene matches. Germline V lookup: CDR1 SGHAT, CDR2 FQNNGV. The CDR3 spells CASSLTSDYTDTQYF. The CDR3 DNA reads TGTGCCAGCAGCTTAACTAGCGACTACACAGATACGCAGTATTTT. The full variable domain, its missing parts supplied by reference TRBV11-2 and TRBJ2-3, is EAGVAQSPRYKIIEKRQSVAFWCNPISGHATLYWYQQILGQGPKLLIQFQNNGVVDDSQLPKDRFSAERLKGVDSTLKIQPAKLEDSAVYLCASSLTSDYTDTQYFGPGTRLTVL.

This clonotype appeared many times. The CDR3 DNA sequence: TGTGCCAGCAGCCCGTTCGACAGGGACGCTGAAGCTTTCTTT. Encoded protein: CASSPFDRDAEAFF. This chain joins TRBV5-6 and TRBJ1-1, with 7 bases that match TRBD1. CDR1 and CDR2 from the germline V gene are SGHDT and YYEEEE. The J segment lost 6 bases and the V segment lost 4 bases, leaving 9 bases of the junction unmatched. The CDR3 spans 14 residues.

This chain uses TRBV28 with TRBJ2-1; 8 nucleotides agree with TRBD2. Germline assignment: CDR1 MDHEN and CDR2 SYDVKM. There are 15 residues in the CDR3. The V gene end was trimmed by 1 base and the J gene end by 10 bases; junction bases not matched to a gene: 9. DNA of the CDR3: TGTGCCAGCAGTTTATTCAGCGGGAGCTCATGGGAGCAGTTCTTC. This sequence encodes CASSLFSGSSWEQFF.

In nucleotides, the CDR3 is TGTGCCAGCTCACCAAGGAGCGACCTAGGTTACAATGAGCAGTTCTTC. Encoded protein: CASSPRSDLGYNEQFF. The rearrangement links TRBV18 to TRBJ2-1; D is unresolved. V was pared by 2 bases and J by 4 bases, with 15 bases between. CDR1 and CDR2 from the germline V gene are KGHSH and LQKENI. The CDR3 is 16 amino acids.

The J gene is TRBJ2-4, the V gene TRBV2; no firm D call. The CDR3 has 14 amino acids. Trimming took 6 bases from V and 1 from J, leaving 10 bases between them. Looked up from germline, CDR1 is SNHLY and CDR2 is FYNNEI. This CDR3 reads CASRPTFAKNIQYF. The CDR3 DNA reads TGTGCCAGCAGGCCGACCTTTGCCAAAAACATTCAGTACTTC.

This clonotype was seen a handful of times. This chain connects TRBV18 to TRBJ2-2; D may be TRBD1 (5 bases). CDR1 KGHSH and CDR2 LQKENI come from the germline V gene. The CDR3 sequence is 16 residues long. V lost 4 bases, J lost 5 bases, and 17 bases lay in between. This CDR3 reads CASSQAGREVTGELFF. As DNA, the CDR3 is TGTGCCAGCTCACAGGCCGGCAGGGAAGTTACCGGGGAGCTGTTTTTT.

The V call is TRBV24-1, the J call TRBJ2-1, with 11 nucleotides matching TRBD2. Per the germline V gene, CDR1 is KGHDR and CDR2 is SFDVKD. V shed 4 bases, J shed 7 bases, and the junction held 8 bases outside the gene matches. CDR3 length: 16 amino acids. The CDR3: CATSDIAGGPWNEQFF. Here the CDR3 DNA reads TGTGCCACCAGTGACATAGCGGGAGGGCCATGGAATGAGCAGTTCTTC.

This clonotype was observed once. CDR3 nucleotide sequence: TGCGCCAGCAGCTCACTAGCGGGAGCTGGTGATACGCAGTATTTT. Protein: CASSSLAGAGDTQYF. J is TRBJ2-3 and V is TRBV23-1; the match to TRBD2 covers 11 bases. Being an ORF, TRBV23-1 has a function that is uncertain. Trimming cost V 6 bases and J 6 bases; bases outside gene matches: 8. The CDR3 loop spans 15 amino acids.

This clonotype has just a few counts. The CDR3 spells CASSSTVTGETQYF. The CDR3, as DNA: TGTGCCAGCAGCTCAACAGTGACCGGAGAGACCCAGTACTTC. The genes are TRBV3-1 and TRBJ2-5, with D unclear. Trimming pared 5 bases from V and 4 bases from J, leaving 14 bases between. The CDR3 runs 14 residues. Germline CDR1 LGHDT, CDR2 YNNKEL (reference sequence).

The table lists this clonotype with a few counts. The chain is built from TRBV3-1 and TRBJ2-7, with D uncertain. Germline CDR1 and CDR2: LGHDT and YNNKEL (reference sequence). The V end lost 0 bases, the J end lost 3 bases, and 12 bases lay between the germline ends. The CDR3 has 15 amino acids. The CDR3 DNA follows: TGTGCCAGCAGCCAAGAACGGCTAAAGCACTACGAGCAGTACTTC. The encoded protein is CASSQERLKHYEQYF.

The rearrangement links TRBV5-1 to TRBJ2-5; D might be TRBD1 or TRBD2, each matching 6 bases. CDR3 size: 14 residues. The ends were cut back, 3 bases at V and 0 bases at J, with 9 bases in the middle. The germline V gene has CDR1 SGHRS and CDR2 YFSETQ. The CDR3 loop is CASSSGDYQETQYF. Here the CDR3 DNA reads TGCGCCAGCAGCTCAGGGGACTACCAAGAGACCCAGTACTTC.

The CDR3 bases are TGTGCCAGCAGCCCTAGGGTAGCCCACAATGAGCAGTTCTTC. Translation gives CASSPRVAHNEQFF. This chain joins TRBV9 and TRBJ2-1, with D unclear. Germline CDR1 and CDR2: SGDLS and YYNGEE. V shed 4 bases and J shed 5 bases, with 13 bases lying between them. The CDR3 is 14 residues long.

The rearrangement joins TRBV5-1 to TRBJ2-3, with TRBD1 matching over 7 bases. The ends lost 4 bases at V and 2 bases at J; junction bases unmatched: 10. Germline-derived CDR1 and CDR2 are SGHRS and YFSETQ. The CDR3 is made up of 16 amino acids. DNA of the CDR3: TGCGCCAGCAGCCTCTTGACAGGGACCTACACAGATACGCAGTATTTT. Protein product: CASSLLTGTYTDTQYF.

This rearrangement joins TRBV5-1 to TRBJ2-5; 11 nucleotides line up with TRBD2. In germline, CDR1 is SGHRS, CDR2 YFSETQ. This CDR3 region has 15 residues. With 7 bases clipped from V and 4 bases from J, the junction kept 9 bases outside the gene matches. The CDR3 coding sequence is TGCGCCAGCGGAGTAGCGGGAGGGCCAGGAGAGACCCAGTACTTC. Translation gives CASGVAGGPGETQYF.